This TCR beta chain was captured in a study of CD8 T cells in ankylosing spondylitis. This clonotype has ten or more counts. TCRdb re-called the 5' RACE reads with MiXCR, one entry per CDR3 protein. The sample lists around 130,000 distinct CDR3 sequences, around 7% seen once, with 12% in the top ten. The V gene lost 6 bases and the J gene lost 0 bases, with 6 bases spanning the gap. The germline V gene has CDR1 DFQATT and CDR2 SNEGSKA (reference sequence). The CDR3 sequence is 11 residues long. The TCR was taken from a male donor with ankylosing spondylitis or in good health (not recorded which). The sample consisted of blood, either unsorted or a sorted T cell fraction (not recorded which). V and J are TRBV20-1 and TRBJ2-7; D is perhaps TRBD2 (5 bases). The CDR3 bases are TGCAGTGCAGGGAGCTCCTACGAGCAGTACTTC. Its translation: CSAGSSYEQYF.